This entry is about one T cell receptor (beta chain). These data come from a study of beta chain features in type 1 diabetes. The germline V gene has CDR1 GTSNPN and CDR2 SVGIG (reference sequence). The CDR3 has 15 amino acids. Trimming pared 0 bases from V and 3 bases from J, leaving 15 bases between. Naive, central memory, regulatory and stem cell-like memory cells within the CD4+ compartment were sorted using CD45RO/CCR7/CD25/CD127/CD95/CD27. Sort purity for all populations was recorded as exceeding 98%. As every portion of the isolated RNA was reverse transcribed, the sequencing read expressed TCRB transcripts. About 3.57 million reads were obtained on average from naive, central memory and regulatory T cell samples. TCRdb's copy holds only in-frame clones and misses some; the assay was immunoSEQ multiplex PCR. The sample records hundreds of thousands of clones, 30% being singletons.

The sequence was collected from a man younger than 35 in good health. Material for sequencing was naive CD4+ T cells from blood. This chain connects TRBV30 to TRBJ2-7; tentatively, D is TRBD2 (5 bases). The CDR3 DNA reads TGTGCCTGGAGTGTCGTTTCCCGGGGAGTCTACGAGCAGTACTTC. It encodes CAWSVVSRGVYEQYF.